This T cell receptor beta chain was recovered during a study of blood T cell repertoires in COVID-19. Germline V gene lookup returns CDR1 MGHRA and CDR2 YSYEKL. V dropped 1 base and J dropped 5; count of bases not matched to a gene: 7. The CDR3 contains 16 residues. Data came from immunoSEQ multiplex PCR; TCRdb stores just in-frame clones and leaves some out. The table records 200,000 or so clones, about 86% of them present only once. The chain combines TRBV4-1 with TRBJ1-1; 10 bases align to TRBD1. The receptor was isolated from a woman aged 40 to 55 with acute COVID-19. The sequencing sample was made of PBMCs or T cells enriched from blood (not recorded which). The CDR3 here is CASSQGQGALRTEAFF. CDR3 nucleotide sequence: TGCGCCAGCAGCCAAGGACAGGGGGCCCTGCGAACTGAAGCTTTCTTT.